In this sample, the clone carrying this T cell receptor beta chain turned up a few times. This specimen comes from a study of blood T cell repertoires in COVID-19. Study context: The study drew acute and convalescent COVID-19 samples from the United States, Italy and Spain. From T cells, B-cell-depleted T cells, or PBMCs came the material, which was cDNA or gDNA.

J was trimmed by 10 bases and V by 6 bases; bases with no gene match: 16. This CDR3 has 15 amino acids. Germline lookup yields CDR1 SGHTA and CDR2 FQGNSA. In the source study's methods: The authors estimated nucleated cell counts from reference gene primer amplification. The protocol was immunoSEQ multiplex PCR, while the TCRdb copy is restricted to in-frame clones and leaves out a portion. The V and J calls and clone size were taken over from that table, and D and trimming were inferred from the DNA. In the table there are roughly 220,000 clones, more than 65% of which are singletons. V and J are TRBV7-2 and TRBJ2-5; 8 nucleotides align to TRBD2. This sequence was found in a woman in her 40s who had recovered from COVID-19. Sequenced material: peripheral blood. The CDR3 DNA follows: TGTGCCAGCAGACGGATTGGCGGGAGGACGGGGGACCAGTACTTC. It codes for CASRRIGGRTGDQYF.